This T cell receptor (beta chain) was recovered during a study of CD8 T cells in Susac syndrome. After extraction with the RNeasy kit, roughly 0.45 to 1 ug of the RNA was reverse transcribed using random hexamers. TCRdb re-derived calls from the immunoSEQ multiplex PCR reads in MiXCR, one entry per CDR3 protein. The table shows about 440,000 distinct CDR3 sequences, with 75% to 90% occurring only once. Study results and limitations: Only a relatively small number of individuals were included in the TCR sequencing and HLA analysis.

On this clonotype itself: The antigen is unknown.

Sequencing of TCR beta was performed on blood CD8+ T cells and on blood CD4+ T cells. Negative isolation was applied to CD8+ and CD4+ T cells, and FACS enrichment was applied to TEMRA cells. The CDR3 spans 15 residues. Germline V gives CDR1 MDHEN, CDR2 SYDVKM. V dropped 5 bases and J dropped 6 bases, with 17 bases sitting between them. Sequencing used CD8+ T cells from PBMCs. The chain employs TRBV28 and TRBJ2-4, with D perhaps matching TRBD2 (5 bases). The receptor's source is a human donor with multiple sclerosis. The CDR3 is CASSPFEGELNIQYF. The CDR3 DNA is TGTGCCAGCAGTCCTTTTGAGGGAGAGTTAAACATTCAGTACTTC.